Presented here are 30 T cell receptor beta chains from one specimen sequenced in a study of blood T cell repertoires in COVID-19. The table came from immunoSEQ multiplex PCR; TCRdb's copy has only in-frame clones and leaves some out. The sample consists of some 41,000 clones, around 90% of them appearing once. The sample consisted of peripheral blood. All receptors come from a woman in her 30s in a cohort sampled during active COVID-19.

V usage is TRBV5-1 and J usage is TRBJ2-1, with a tentative D call TRBD2 (5 bases). Between the trimmed V and J ends, which lost 0 bases and 0 bases, there was a span of 7 bases. The CDR3 loop spans 15 amino acids. Germline lookup yields CDR1 SGHRS and CDR2 YFSETQ. The chain's CDR3 is CASSLGGRSYNEQFF. DNA of the CDR3: TGCGCCAGCAGCTTGGGCGGGCGCTCCTACAATGAGCAGTTCTTC.

Here the CDR3 DNA reads TGTGCCAGTATTTACAGGGGGCGCCCCGGGGAGCTGTTTTTT. Its translation is CASIYRGRPGELFF. J is TRBJ2-2 and V is TRBV28; 9 nucleotides align to TRBD1. The CDR3 consists of 14 residues. Germline assignment: CDR1 MDHEN and CDR2 SYDVKM. Unmatched junction bases numbered 8, after V lost 9 bases and J lost 6 bases.

The CDR3 is CASSYSGGDYGYTF. The CDR3 DNA is TGCGCCAGCAGCTATTCGGGGGGCGACTATGGCTACACCTTC. The chain employs TRBV5-1 and TRBJ1-2; D possibly corresponds to TRBD1 (6 bases). The CDR3 extends over 14 amino acids. Trimming took 3 bases from V and 3 from J, leaving 12 bases between them. CDR1 and CDR2 (germline): SGHRS, YFSETQ.

This sequence joins TRBV28 and TRBJ1-1; D not resolved. The germline gives CDR1 MDHEN, CDR2 SYDVKM. Trimming shortened V by 5 bases and J by 6 bases, and 13 bases separated the two germline ends. This CDR3 comprises 13 residues. The CDR3 reads CASSPLGSSEAFF. CDR3 nucleotides: TGTGCCAGCAGTCCCCTGGGGAGTTCTGAAGCTTTCTTT.

This sequence joins TRBV20-1 and TRBJ1-4; no reliable D call. V was clipped by 3 bases and J by 0 bases, with 8 bases between them. Germline CDR1 DFQATT, CDR2 SNEGSKA (reference sequence). This CDR3 is 14 amino acids long. DNA of the CDR3: TGCAGTGCTAGTGGGCCTGCAACTAATGAAAAACTGTTTTTT. Protein product: CSASGPATNEKLFF.

The gene calls are TRBV11-3 and TRBJ2-3, with unresolved D. V was trimmed by 5 bases and J by 4 bases, leaving 16 bases between them. CDR1 and CDR2 from the germline V gene are SGHNT and YENEEA. The CDR3 runs 15 residues. The DNA for the CDR3 is TGTGCCAGCAGCCGCCGTGGTTCAGAGGCAGATACGCAGTATTTT. Translation: CASSRRGSEADTQYF.

The chain combines TRBV5-1 with TRBJ2-7, with TRBD2 matching 14 bases. With V trimmed by 4 bases and J by 5 bases, 5 bases remained unmatched. The germline gives CDR1 SGHRS, CDR2 YFSETQ. The CDR3 runs to 15 residues. For the CDR3, the DNA is TGCGCCAGCAGCCTGGAGGGACTAGCGGGAGACGAGCAGTACTTC. Translating gives CASSLEGLAGDEQYF. Based on the CDR3 plus reference TRBV5-1 and TRBJ2-7, the full variable domain is KAGVTQTPRYLIKTRGQQVTLSCSPISGHRSVSWYQQTPGQGLQFLFEYFSETQRNKGNFPGRFSGRQFSNSRSEMNVSTLELGDSALYLCASSLEGLAGDEQYFGPGTRLTVT.

This clone was recorded a few times. The V call is TRBV4-1, the J call TRBJ2-4; 8 nucleotides align to TRBD2. V gave up 5 bases and J gave up 6 bases; unmatched junction bases: 12. There are 16 residues in the CDR3. Germline CDR1 reads MGHRA; CDR2 reads YSYEKL. The CDR3 region has the DNA TGCGCCAGCAGCGTACAAGGACTAGCCGCGGGAAACATTCAGTACTTC. Translation gives CASSVQGLAAGNIQYF.

This chain joins TRBV11-2 and TRBJ2-3; 9 bases fit TRBD2. Germline V lookup: CDR1 SGHAT, CDR2 FQNNGV. With 4 bases clipped from V and 1 base from J, the junction kept 3 bases outside the gene matches. This CDR3 has 15 amino acids. The DNA of the CDR3 is TGTGCCAGCAGCTCCCGGACTAGCGGCACAGATACGCAGTATTTT. Protein product: CASSSRTSGTDTQYF.

The genes are TRBV18 and TRBJ2-2; 12 bases are shared with TRBD1. CDR1 KGHSH and CDR2 LQKENI come from the germline V gene. V lost 4 bases, J lost 7 bases, and 4 bases stayed unmatched. The CDR3 consists of 15 residues. CDR3 DNA sequence: TGTGCCAGCTCACTCGGGACAGGGGGCAACGGGGAGCTGTTTTTT. It is translated as CASSLGTGGNGELFF. The full variable domain, with the rest looked up from reference TRBV18 and TRBJ2-2, is NAGVMQNPRHLVRRRGQEARLRCSPMKGHSHVYWYRQLPEEGLKFMVYLQKENIIDESGMPKERFSAEFPKEGPSILRIQQVVRGDSAAYFCASSLGTGGNGELFFGEGSRLTVL.

V and J are TRBV15 and TRBJ2-7; 11 bases agree with TRBD2. The CDR3 spans 14 residues. Trimming took 6 bases from V and 3 from J; bases not matched to a gene: 4. The V gene's germline CDR1 is LNHNV and CDR2 YYDKDF (reference sequence). CDR3: CATRPGLAGYEQYF. CDR3 DNA sequence: TGTGCCACCAGGCCCGGACTAGCGGGCTACGAGCAGTACTTC.

This clone was observed a handful of times. The rearrangement joins TRBV12-3 or TRBV12-4 to TRBJ1-2; the match to TRBD1 covers 7 bases. This CDR3 region has 13 residues. V lost 5 bases and J lost 6; bases outside the gene matches: 6. The CDR3 DNA reads TGTGCCAGCAGTAGGGGGCAGTTCGATGGCTACACCTTC. Translating gives CASSRGQFDGYTF.

The V and J genes are TRBV6-6 and TRBJ2-1; TRBD2 matches 7 bases. Germline V gene sequence: CDR1 MNHNY, CDR2 SVGAGI (reference sequence). The trim removed 2 bases at V and 7 bases at J, leaving 8 bases unmatched. The CDR3 consists of 15 residues. Written as DNA, the CDR3 is TGTGCCAGCAGTTACCCCACGGGACTAAGGAATGAGCAGTTCTTC. Its translation: CASSYPTGLRNEQFF.

The chain links TRBV7-8 to TRBJ2-7; TRBD2 agrees at 8 bases. The CDR3 is 16 residues long. The germline V gene has CDR1 SGHVS and CDR2 FQNEAQ. Germline trimming cut 2 bases from V and 0 bases from J; bases unmatched to any gene: 6. CDR3: CASSLRSLAASYEQYF. CDR3 nucleotide sequence: TGTGCCAGCAGCTTAAGGTCACTAGCGGCCTCCTACGAGCAGTACTTC.

V is TRBV4-1 and J is TRBJ2-7; 7 nucleotides match TRBD1. CDR3 size: 15 residues. Germline V gene sequence: CDR1 MGHRA, CDR2 YSYEKL. J was trimmed by 2 bases and V by 3 bases; bases with no gene match: 7. The CDR3 loop is CASSQRTGRTYEQYF. Here the CDR3 DNA reads TGCGCCAGCAGCCAGAGGACAGGACGGACCTACGAGCAGTACTTC.

This clone showed up just once. This chain connects TRBV7-2 to TRBJ1-5, with TRBD1 matching over 10 bases. This CDR3 has 16 residues. The V gene's germline CDR1 is SGHTA and CDR2 FQGNSA. Unmatched junction bases numbered 6, after V lost 4 bases and J lost 3 bases. The CDR3 spells CASSSGTGAINQPQHF. The CDR3 DNA sequence: TGTGCCAGCAGCTCCGGGACAGGGGCTATCAATCAGCCCCAGCATTTT. The complete variable domain, with remaining parts taken from reference TRBV7-2 and TRBJ1-5, reads GAGVSQSPSNKVTEKGKDVELRCDPISGHTALYWYRQSLGQGLEFLIYFQGNSAPDKSGLPSDRFSAERTGGSVSTLTIQRTQQEDSAVYLCASSSGTGAINQPQHFGDGTRLSIL.

This clone has only a few counts. The chain has TRBV27 and TRBJ2-7; D unclear. Deletions cut 2 bases from V and 0 bases from J, with 8 bases between. Germline lookup yields CDR1 MNHEY and CDR2 SMNVEV (reference sequence). The CDR3 runs 14 residues. This CDR3 is CASSLVISSYEQYF. CDR3 coding DNA: TGTGCCAGCAGTTTAGTGATCAGCTCCTACGAGCAGTACTTC.

The rearrangement joins TRBV14 to TRBJ1-3; no firm D call. The CDR3 totals 14 residues. Trimming removed 1 base from V and 0 bases from J, with 4 bases in between. Germline-derived CDR1 and CDR2 are SGHDN and FVKESK. CDR3: CASSQGLSGNTIYF. CDR3 nucleotide sequence: TGTGCCAGCAGCCAAGGACTCTCTGGAAACACCATATATTTT.

The gene calls are TRBV5-1 and TRBJ1-1; 7 nucleotides agree with TRBD1. The CDR3 loop spans 14 amino acids. V gave up 3 bases and J gave up 5 bases; unmatched junction bases: 7. CDR1 is SGHRS, CDR2 YFSETQ, per germline. The CDR3 loop reads CASSSDRRGTEAFF. The CDR3 DNA sequence: TGCGCCAGCAGCTCGGACAGGAGGGGGACTGAAGCTTTCTTT.

The V gene is TRBV5-1, the J gene TRBJ2-2, with D possibly TRBD2 on 5 matching bases. V gave up 1 base and J gave up 4 bases, with 17 bases separating them. CDR3 length: 17 amino acids. Germline loops: CDR1 SGHRS, CDR2 YFSETQ. CDR3 sequence (DNA): TGCGCCAGCAGCTTGATCGGGATTGGGTTGGGCACCGGGGAGCTGTTTTTT. It yields the protein CASSLIGIGLGTGELFF.

This clone was observed a few times. CDR3 residues: CASSQGTGQVYGYTF. Here the CDR3 DNA reads TGTGCCAGCAGCCAAGGGACAGGGCAGGTCTATGGCTACACCTTC. The chain has TRBV3-1 (or the pseudogene TRBV3-2) and TRBJ1-2; TRBD1 matches 8 bases. J lost 4 bases, V lost 1 base, and 5 bases had no gene match. Germline V gene sequence: CDR1 LGHDT, CDR2 YNNKEL (reference sequence). CDR3 length: 15 residues.

The chain combines TRBV10-3 with TRBJ2-2; 7 nucleotides match TRBD2. V trimming: 4 bases; J trimming: 5 bases; junction bases outside the gene matches: 7. This CDR3 region has 15 residues. CDR1 ENHRY and CDR2 SYGVKD come from the germline V gene. The chain's CDR3 is CAISAASGRTGELFF. CDR3 nucleotide sequence: TGTGCCATCAGTGCGGCTAGCGGTAGAACCGGGGAGCTGTTTTTT.

The chain recombines TRBV5-4 with TRBJ1-6; TRBD1 matches 9 bases. Germline V gene lookup returns CDR1 SGHNT and CDR2 YYREEE (reference sequence). V shed 2 bases, J shed 5 bases, and the junction held 5 bases outside the gene matches. The CDR3 totals 16 residues. The DNA of the CDR3 is TGTGCCAGCAGCTTCCCGGGACAGGGCGATAATTCACCCCTCCACTTT. Its protein product is CASSFPGQGDNSPLHF.

The chain uses TRBV5-4 and TRBJ2-3; perhaps TRBD2 as D (6 bases). CDR3 size: 13 residues. Trimming stripped 1 base from V and 3 bases from J, with 6 bases between. The germline V gene has CDR1 SGHNT and CDR2 YYREEE (reference sequence). The CDR3 loop reads CASSLRGTDTQYF. CDR3 bases: TGTGCCAGCAGCTTGCGGGGGACAGATACGCAGTATTTT.

The rearrangement uses TRBV2 and TRBJ2-3, with 8 nucleotides matching TRBD2. Germline V gene lookup returns CDR1 SNHLY and CDR2 FYNNEI. There are 16 residues in the CDR3. Trimming took 4 bases from V and 5 from J; bases not matched to a gene: 11. The DNA of the CDR3 is TGTGCCAGCAGTGGACCACTAGCGGAGTGGGTAGATACGCAGTATTTT. Its translation: CASSGPLAEWVDTQYF.

The chain uses TRBV5-1 and TRBJ2-1; 12 bases align to TRBD2. The germline CDR1 and CDR2 sequences are SGHRS and YFSETQ. The CDR3 has 15 residues. Unmatched junction bases numbered 4, after V lost 2 bases and J lost 7 bases. CDR3 nucleotides: TGCGCCAGCAGCTTCCAGACTAGCGGGAGTAATGAGCAGTTCTTC. Protein: CASSFQTSGSNEQFF.

The V call is TRBV5-8, the J call TRBJ2-6; D gene unclear. The CDR3 is 15 amino acids. The germline V gene has CDR1 SGHTS and CDR2 YDEGEE. Deletions cut 1 base from V and 1 base from J, with 6 bases between. The CDR3 DNA sequence: TGTGCCAGCAGCTTGATGGCTTCTGGGGCCAACGTCCTGACTTTC. Protein product: CASSLMASGANVLTF.

This chain joins TRBV11-3 and TRBJ2-5; the match to TRBD2 covers 11 bases. Losses at the gene ends were 5 bases for V and 4 bases for J; bases not matched to a gene: 6. Per germline, CDR1 SGHNT and CDR2 YENEEA. The CDR3 is 15 amino acids. The CDR3 DNA follows: TGTGCCAGCAGCCCTAGCGGGAGGCAGGGAGAGACCCAGTACTTC. Amino acid sequence: CASSPSGRQGETQYF.

The rearrangement uses TRBV24-1 and TRBJ2-3, with TRBD1 matching over 8 bases. V gave up 3 bases and J gave up 3 bases; unmatched junction bases: 4. CDR3 length: 15 amino acids. The germline V gene encodes CDR1 KGHDR and CDR2 SFDVKD. The CDR3 region is CATSDGQGVTDTQYF. The DNA of the CDR3 is TGTGCCACCAGTGATGGACAGGGAGTGACAGATACGCAGTATTTT.

The chain uses TRBV9 and TRBJ2-5; 8 bases fit TRBD1. Germline CDR1 is SGDLS and CDR2 is YYNGEE. The CDR3 has 17 amino acids. V was clipped by 0 bases and J by 5 bases; unmatched bases: 12. The CDR3 nucleotides are TGTGCCAGCAGCGTAGCTCCCCGACCGACAGGGGCGGAGACCCAGTACTTC. Translating gives CASSVAPRPTGAETQYF.